These 27 T cell receptor beta chains share one sample of origin, sequenced in a study of cytomegalovirus exposure and HLA in healthy donors. Assay used: immunoSEQ multiplex PCR; TCRdb lists only in-frame clones, some missing. The table has 200,000 to 250,000 clones, around four fifths seen once. The sample comprised PBMCs. The receptors derive from a young woman in good health and CMV-seronegative.

This clone has only one observation. The chain combines TRBV6-4 with TRBJ2-5; TRBD2 aligns across 7 bases. With 8 bases clipped from V and 4 bases from J, the junction kept 13 bases outside the gene matches. The CDR3 has 15 amino acids. Germline assignment: CDR1 MRHNA and CDR2 SNTAGT. The CDR3 DNA reads TGTGCCAGCCCCCCCTGGGGGGGGGAGGGAGAGACCCAGTACTTC. It codes for CASPPWGGEGETQYF.

The chain uses TRBV4-1 and TRBJ1-4; a weak D match, TRBD1 (5 bases). Trimming left V 0 bases short and J 8 bases short, with 25 bases between. Germline CDR1 and CDR2: MGHRA and YSYEKL. The CDR3 is made up of 19 amino acids. The CDR3 loop is CASSQDLGRGTGRGEKLFF. Here the CDR3 DNA reads TGCGCCAGCAGCCAAGATCTCGGGCGGGGTACTGGGAGGGGCGAAAAACTGTTTTTT.

The rearrangement uses TRBV7-3 and TRBJ1-2, with D hard to call. There are 13 residues in the CDR3. Germline CDR1 SGHTA, CDR2 FQGTGA. V dropped 3 bases and J dropped 0 bases, with 5 bases sitting between them. The CDR3 loop reads CASSFAANYGYTF. CDR3 sequence (DNA): TGTGCCAGCAGCTTTGCGGCTAACTATGGCTACACCTTC.

J is TRBJ1-2 and V is TRBV13, with D possibly matching TRBD1 (5 bases). The CDR3 totals 15 residues. The germline CDR1 and CDR2 sequences are PRHDT and FYEKMQ (reference sequence). Trimming removed 0 bases at V and 2 bases at J, with 10 bases between. CDR3 region: CASSLGGQVNYGYTF. DNA of the CDR3: TGTGCCAGCAGCTTAGGGGGGCAAGTCAACTATGGCTACACCTTC.

The J gene is TRBJ1-2, the V gene TRBV27; D is unclear. V lost 6 bases and J 8 bases, leaving 22 bases between the germline ends. From germline, CDR1 is MNHEY and CDR2 SMNVEV (reference sequence). This CDR3 region has 15 residues. Here the CDR3 reads CASRPARGESIGYTF. The DNA of the CDR3 is TGTGCCAGCAGACCCGCCCGTGGGGAAAGCATCGGCTACACCTTC.

The chain joins TRBV6-1 to TRBJ2-5; a weak D match, TRBD1 (5 bases). Germline loops: CDR1 MNHNS, CDR2 SASEGT. The V end was cut by 3 bases, the J end by 6 bases, with 14 bases between. The CDR3 has 14 residues. This CDR3 reads CASSDPGRAKTQYF. As DNA, the CDR3 is TGTGCCAGCAGTGATCCGGGCAGGGCAAAGACCCAGTACTTC.

This chain joins TRBV25-1 and TRBJ2-7; D unclear. Trimming took off 8 bases at V and 2 bases at J, with 7 bases between the two ends. The CDR3 runs to 11 residues. Germline V gene data show CDR1 as MGHDK and CDR2 as SYGVNS. Written as DNA, the CDR3 is TGTGCCAGCCAAGTAGCCTACGAGCAGTACTTC. The encoded protein is CASQVAYEQYF.

The rearrangement links TRBV5-4 to TRBJ2-3, with a weak D call TRBD1 (6 bases). Per germline, CDR1 SGHNT and CDR2 YYREEE (reference sequence). The V and J ends lost 3 bases and 2 bases respectively, with 10 bases between them. The CDR3 length is 14 residues. The DNA of the CDR3 is TGTGCCAGCAGCTCAGGACAGTCCACAGATACGCAGTATTTT. Encoded protein: CASSSGQSTDTQYF.

The chain couples TRBV12-5 to TRBJ2-1; no clear D gene. The V end lost 2 bases, the J end lost 8 bases, and 10 bases lay between the germline ends. CDR1 and CDR2 (germline): LGHNT, FRNRAP. This CDR3 is 13 amino acids long. The CDR3, as DNA: TGTGCTAGTGGTTTGTGGAGTACCGATGAGCAGTTCTTC. It is translated as CASGLWSTDEQFF. Full variable domain (missing parts from reference TRBV12-5 and TRBJ2-1): DARVTQTPRHKVTEMGQEVTMRCQPILGHNTVFWYRQTMMQGLELLAYFRNRAPLDDSGMPKDRFSAEMPDATLATLKIQPSEPRDSAVYFCASGLWSTDEQFFGPGTRLTVL.

The CDR3 here is CASSQDPTPNYGYTF. CDR3 in DNA: TGCGCCAGCAGCCAGGACCCGACCCCGAACTATGGCTACACCTTC. The chain joins TRBV4-1 to TRBJ1-2; D unclear. The V end was cut by 3 bases, the J end by 2 bases, with 13 bases between. Germline CDR1 MGHRA, CDR2 YSYEKL. The CDR3 extends over 15 amino acids.

J is TRBJ2-7 and V is TRBV5-1, with D tentatively TRBD1 (5 bases). Per germline, CDR1 SGHRS and CDR2 YFSETQ. Trimming shortened V by 4 bases and J by 6 bases, and 14 bases separated the two germline ends. This CDR3 has 13 residues. CDR3 loop: CASSRDSLPEQYF. For the CDR3, the DNA is TGCGCCAGCAGCCGAGACAGCCTTCCCGAGCAGTACTTC.

V and J are TRBV6-1 and TRBJ2-7, with D possibly TRBD1 on 6 matching bases. This CDR3 contains 13 residues. V was trimmed by 5 bases and J by 3 bases, leaving 11 bases between them. CDR1 MNHNS and CDR2 SASEGT come from the germline V gene. The CDR3 DNA sequence: TGTGCCAGCAGTAGACAGGTTGGCTACGAGCAGTACTTC. Its translation: CASSRQVGYEQYF.

This chain joins TRBV6-1 and TRBJ2-2; D not resolved. Trimming took 0 bases from V and 6 from J, leaving 11 bases between them. CDR1 is MNHNS, CDR2 SASEGT, per germline. The CDR3 runs to 15 residues. This CDR3 is CASSEASLVAGELFF. Here the CDR3 DNA reads TGTGCCAGCAGTGAAGCATCGCTAGTTGCCGGGGAGCTGTTTTTT.

The chain employs TRBV27 and TRBJ2-1; D is uncertain. The germline V and J ends were trimmed by 10 bases and 6 bases, with 10 bases remaining between them. Germline V gives CDR1 MNHEY, CDR2 SMNVEV (reference sequence). The CDR3 totals 11 residues. For the CDR3, the DNA is TGTGCCACCACCATGTTCAATGAGCAGTTCTTC. It yields the protein CATTMFNEQFF.

The chain has TRBV7-8 and TRBJ2-7; 11 positions agree with TRBD2. CDR1 is SGHVS and CDR2 is FQNEAQ in the germline V gene. V gave up 5 bases and J gave up 5 bases; unmatched junction bases: 8. This CDR3 region has 15 residues. The chain's CDR3 is CASSLLAGVGDEQYF. In DNA form, the CDR3 reads TGTGCCAGCAGCCTACTAGCGGGAGTCGGGGACGAGCAGTACTTC. The full variable domain, in which reference TRBV7-8 and TRBJ2-7 provide the parts outside the CDR3, is GAGVSQSPRYKVAKRGQDVALRCDPISGHVSLFWYQQALGQGPEFLTYFQNEAQLDKSGLPSDRFFAERPEGSVSTLKIQRTQQEDSAVYLCASSLLAGVGDEQYFGPGTRLTVT.

The chain couples TRBV7-8 to TRBJ1-2, with TRBD1 as a possible D gene (5 bases). With 5 bases removed from V and 4 bases from J, the gap between germline ends came to 14 bases. CDR3 length: 14 residues. Germline values: CDR1 SGHVS, CDR2 FQNEAQ. The CDR3 nucleotides read TGTGCCAGCAGCACGCCTGACAGCCCCTATGGCTACACCTTC. Its protein is CASSTPDSPYGYTF.

The rearrangement joins TRBV9 to TRBJ2-2, with D perhaps matching TRBD1 (6 bases). Germline V lookup: CDR1 SGDLS, CDR2 YYNGEE. This CDR3 is 16 amino acids long. Trimming stripped 0 bases from V and 4 bases from J, with 13 bases between. CDR3 region: CASSVVGGAGTGELFF. DNA for the CDR3: TGTGCCAGCAGCGTAGTTGGGGGCGCCGGCACCGGGGAGCTGTTTTTT.

The chain couples TRBV7-2 to TRBJ2-3; D gene ambiguous. V gave up 2 bases and J gave up 5 bases, with 11 bases separating them. The germline CDR1 and CDR2 sequences are SGHTA and FQGNSA. The CDR3 sequence is 14 residues long. The DNA for the CDR3 is TGTGCCAGCAGCTTAAGCCAGGCGAGAGATACGCAGTATTTT. It translates to CASSLSQARDTQYF.

J is TRBJ2-1 and V is TRBV6-5; TRBD1 is a possible D gene (5 bases). Trimming pared 2 bases from V and 2 bases from J, leaving 7 bases between. The CDR3 has 14 amino acids. In germline, CDR1 is MNHEY, CDR2 SVGAGI. As DNA, the CDR3 is TGTGCCAGCAGTTACGGGGCAGCCTACAATGAGCAGTTCTTC. Translated: CASSYGAAYNEQFF.

The rearrangement uses TRBV9 and TRBJ2-7, with 8 bases lining up with TRBD1. The CDR3 loop spans 17 amino acids. With 0 bases clipped from V and 6 bases from J, the junction kept 14 bases outside the gene matches. CDR1 SGDLS and CDR2 YYNGEE come from the germline V gene. CDR3 bases: TGTGCCAGCAGCGTAGGGCCCCAGGGGACAGGAGTCAGCGAGCAGTACTTC. Encoded protein: CASSVGPQGTGVSEQYF.

The chain links TRBV27 to TRBJ1-2, with 9 bases lining up with TRBD1. Germline V CDR1 and CDR2: MNHEY, SMNVEV (reference sequence). There are 15 residues in the CDR3. Trimming took 0 bases from V and 8 from J; bases not matched to a gene: 7. The CDR3, as DNA: TGTGCCAGCAGTTTATCGCCTACAGGGGGCAGGGGCTACACCTTC. Protein sequence: CASSLSPTGGRGYTF.

CDR3 DNA: TGTGCCAGCTCACCACCTAGCCTAGCGGGTTCCTACGAGCAGTACTTC. Translated, it gives CASSPPSLAGSYEQYF. This sequence joins TRBV18 and TRBJ2-7; 8 positions agree with TRBD2. J gave up 1 base and V 0 bases, and 5 bases lay outside the gene matches. Germline V gene sequence: CDR1 KGHSH, CDR2 LQKENI. The CDR3 is 16 residues long.

The gene calls are TRBV9 and TRBJ1-2, with a possible D match to TRBD1 (6 bases). Germline-derived CDR1 and CDR2 are SGDLS and YYNGEE. The CDR3 runs to 15 residues. Between the trimmed V and J ends, which lost 4 bases and 6 bases, there was a span of 19 bases. The CDR3 loop is CASSPTTTGYHGYTF. In DNA, the CDR3 is TGTGCCAGCAGCCCCACAACCACAGGGTATCATGGCTACACCTTC.

This clone showed up just a few times. This chain uses TRBV4-1 with TRBJ1-2, with D possibly matching TRBD1 (5 bases). V was cut by 4 bases and J by 3 bases, with 9 bases left in between. From germline, CDR1 is MGHRA and CDR2 YSYEKL. The CDR3 consists of 13 residues. The CDR3 DNA reads TGCGCCAGCAGCCCCCAGACAGACTATGGCTACACCTTC. Translated, it gives CASSPQTDYGYTF.

This clone was counted a few times. The chain is built from TRBV7-9 and TRBJ2-7; D is uncertain. The CDR3 totals 12 residues. CDR1 SEHNR and CDR2 FQNEAQ come from the germline V gene (reference sequence). V was clipped by 4 bases and J by 2 bases, with 6 bases between them. This chain's CDR3 is CASSSPPYEQYF. The CDR3, as DNA: TGTGCCAGCAGCTCCCCCCCCTACGAGCAGTACTTC.

The chain employs TRBV10-2 and TRBJ1-1; D possibly corresponds to TRBD1 (6 bases). Germline assignment: CDR1 WSHSY and CDR2 SAAADI. V gave up 5 bases and J gave up 6 bases, with 19 bases separating them. The CDR3 extends over 15 amino acids. CDR3 residues: CASSPRGISPSEAFF. CDR3 in DNA: TGCGCCAGCAGTCCTAGGGGGATTAGTCCCTCTGAAGCTTTCTTT.

This chain uses TRBV2 with TRBJ2-7; TRBD1 or TRBD2 may be the D gene (5 bases each). This CDR3 comprises 13 residues. V was shortened by 9 bases and J by 3 bases, with 15 bases between the two germline ends. Per germline, CDR1 SNHLY and CDR2 FYNNEI. CDR3 region: CASFRDRNYEQYF. In DNA, the CDR3 is TGTGCCAGTTTCCGGGACCGAAACTACGAGCAGTACTTC.